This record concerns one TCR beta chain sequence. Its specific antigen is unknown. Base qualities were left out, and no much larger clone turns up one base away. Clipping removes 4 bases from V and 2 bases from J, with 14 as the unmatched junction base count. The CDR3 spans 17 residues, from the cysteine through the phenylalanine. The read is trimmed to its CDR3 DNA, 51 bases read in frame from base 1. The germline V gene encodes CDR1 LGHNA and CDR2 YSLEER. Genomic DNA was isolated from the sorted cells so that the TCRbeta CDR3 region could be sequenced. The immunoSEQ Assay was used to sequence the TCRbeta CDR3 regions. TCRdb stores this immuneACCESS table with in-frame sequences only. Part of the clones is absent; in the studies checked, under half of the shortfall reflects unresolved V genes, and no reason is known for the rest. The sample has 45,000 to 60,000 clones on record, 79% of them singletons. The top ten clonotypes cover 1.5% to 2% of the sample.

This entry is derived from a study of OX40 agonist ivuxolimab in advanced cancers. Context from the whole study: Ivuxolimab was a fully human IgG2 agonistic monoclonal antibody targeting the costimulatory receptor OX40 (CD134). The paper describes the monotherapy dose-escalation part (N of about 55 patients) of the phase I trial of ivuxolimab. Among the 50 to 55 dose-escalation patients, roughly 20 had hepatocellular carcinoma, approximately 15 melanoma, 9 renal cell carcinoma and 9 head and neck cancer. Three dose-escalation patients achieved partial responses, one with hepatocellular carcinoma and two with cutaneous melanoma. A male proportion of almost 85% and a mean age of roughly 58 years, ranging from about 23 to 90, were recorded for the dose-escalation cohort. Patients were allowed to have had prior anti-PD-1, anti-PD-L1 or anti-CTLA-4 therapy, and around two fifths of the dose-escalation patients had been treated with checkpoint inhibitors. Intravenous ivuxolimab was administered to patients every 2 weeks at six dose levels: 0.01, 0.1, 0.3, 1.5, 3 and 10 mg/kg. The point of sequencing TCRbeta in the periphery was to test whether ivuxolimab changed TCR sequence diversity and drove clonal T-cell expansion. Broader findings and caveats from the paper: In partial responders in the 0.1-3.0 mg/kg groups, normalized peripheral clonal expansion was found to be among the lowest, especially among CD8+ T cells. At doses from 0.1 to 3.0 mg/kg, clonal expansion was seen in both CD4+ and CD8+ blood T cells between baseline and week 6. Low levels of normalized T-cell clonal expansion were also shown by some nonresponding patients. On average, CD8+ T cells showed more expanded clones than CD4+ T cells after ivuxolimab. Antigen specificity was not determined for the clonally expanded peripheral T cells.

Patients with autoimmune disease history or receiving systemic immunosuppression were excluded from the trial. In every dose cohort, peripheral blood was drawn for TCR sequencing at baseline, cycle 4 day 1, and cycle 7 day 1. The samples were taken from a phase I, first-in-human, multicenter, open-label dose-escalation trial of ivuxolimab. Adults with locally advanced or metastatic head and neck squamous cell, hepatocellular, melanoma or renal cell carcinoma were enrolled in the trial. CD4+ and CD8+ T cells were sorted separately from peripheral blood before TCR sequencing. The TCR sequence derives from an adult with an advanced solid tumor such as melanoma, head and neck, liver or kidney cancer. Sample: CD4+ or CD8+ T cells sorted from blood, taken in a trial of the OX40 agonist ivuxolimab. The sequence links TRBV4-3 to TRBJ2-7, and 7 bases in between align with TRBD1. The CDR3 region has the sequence CASSPDRDEFTTYEQYF. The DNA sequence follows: TGCGCCAGCAGCCCAGACAGGGACGAATTTACTACCTACGAGCAGTACTTC.